This TCR beta chain was found in a study of T cell clones after liver transplantation. About the research overall: TCRbeta sequencing after a pre-transplant mixed lymphocyte reaction identified graft-donor-reactive clones, later tracked in post-transplant blood. Broader study findings: Post-transplant time points were not standardized, so conclusions are preliminary. Low donor cell numbers restricted donor-reactive repertoire measurement in a couple of subjects.

As regards this clone: Its antigen is not known.

From germline, CDR1 is SEHNR and CDR2 FQNEAQ (reference sequence). V was cut by 4 bases and J by 5 bases, with 15 bases left in between. This CDR3 has 14 amino acids. The protocol was immunoSEQ multiplex PCR, while the TCRdb copy is restricted to in-frame clones and leaves out a portion. The repertoire holds tens of thousands of clones, with roughly nine tenths as singletons. The chain joins TRBV7-9 to TRBJ2-7, with D perhaps assigned TRBD1 or TRBD2 (5 bases each). The specimen was CD8+ T cells from blood, collected 12 months after liver transplant. The receptor was isolated from a human patient who received a liver transplant. Some T cells may have originated in the graft donor. In nucleotides, the CDR3 is TGTGCCAGCAGCTCGCCGGGATGGGGCCACGAGCAGTACTTC. It specifies CASSSPGWGHEQYF.